Included here is one TCR beta chain sequence, with context. Its matching antigen is unknown. The beta constant-region primer was an equimolar mix of two oligonucleotides covering TRBC1 and TRBC2. TCRdb redid the calling of the UMI-ligation and nested PCR reads with MiXCR, one entry per CDR3 protein. The sample includes some 4,600 distinct CDR3 sequences, just over 7% of them seen just once. Alpha and beta libraries were amplified separately from the second PCR onward. Cells stained for CD3, CD4, CD8, CD45RA, CD27 and viability were sorted into four CD45RA/CD27 subsets. The CDR3 totals 19 residues. V gave up 1 base and J gave up 0 bases, with 19 bases separating them. This entry comes from a study of naive and memory T cell subsets. Findings and caveats of the study: Between naive and memory subsets, TCR abundance power law exponents differed. Gini index rose across naive, CM, EM and EMRA in CD4 and CD8.

V usage is TRBV12-3 or TRBV12-4 and J usage is TRBJ1-5; tentatively, D is TRBD1 (5 bases). The source material was CD4+ TEMRA cells from blood. Described subset: effector memory re-expressing CD45RA, CD45RA+ CD27-. The origin of this receptor is a human donor in good health. In DNA form, the CDR3 reads TGTGCCAGCAGTTTAGATATGTTTTTACAGGCAAGTAGCAATCAGCCCCAGCATTTT. Translation gives CASSLDMFLQASSNQPQHF.